These 20 T cell receptor beta chains share one sample of origin, sequenced in a study of blood T cell repertoires in COVID-19. TCRdb's table, derived via immunoSEQ multiplex PCR, lists solely in-frame clones and lacks some. Of approximately 140,000 clones listed, about 89% were seen once; the top ten hold 15% to 20%. Specimen: peripheral blood. The receptors derive from a man between 50 and 59 years old with active or convalescent COVID-19.

This chain joins TRBV19 and TRBJ1-3, with D hard to call. The V end was cut by 6 bases, the J end by 0 bases, with 12 bases between. The CDR3 runs to 15 residues. Germline V gives CDR1 LNHDA, CDR2 SQIVND (reference sequence). The CDR3, as DNA: TGTGCCAGTAGCAGTTACTCGGGCTCTGGAAACACCATATATTTT. Translating it yields CASSSYSGSGNTIYF.

The V call is TRBV5-4, the J call TRBJ2-3; D uncertain. The CDR3 loop spans 15 amino acids. Germline V gene lookup returns CDR1 SGHNT and CDR2 YYREEE (reference sequence). Trimming stripped 4 bases from V and 0 bases from J, with 12 bases between. The CDR3 spells CASSEASTSTDTQYF. DNA of the CDR3: TGTGCCAGCAGCGAAGCCTCAACTAGCACAGATACGCAGTATTTT.

The gene calls are TRBV19 and TRBJ1-5; a possible D gene is TRBD1 (6 bases). Per the germline V gene, CDR1 is LNHDA and CDR2 is SQIVND (reference sequence). V lost 5 bases and J 0 bases, leaving 8 bases between the germline ends. This CDR3 comprises 14 residues. Here the CDR3 reads CASSGDISNQPQHF. The CDR3 nucleotides read TGTGCCAGTAGTGGGGACATTAGCAATCAGCCCCAGCATTTT. The whole variable domain, remainder taken from reference TRBV19 and TRBJ1-5, is DGGITQSPKYLFRKEGQNVTLSCEQNLNHDAMYWYRQDPGQGLRLIYYSQIVNDFQKGDIAEGYSVSREKKESFPLTVTSAQKNPTAFYLCASSGDISNQPQHFGDGTRLSIL.

This clone has just one count. The chain combines TRBV6-5 with TRBJ1-1, with D possibly TRBD1 on 6 matching bases. The CDR3 is made up of 15 amino acids. Per germline, CDR1 MNHEY and CDR2 SVGAGI. Trimming shortened V by 6 bases and J by 1 base, and 15 bases separated the two germline ends. For the CDR3, the DNA is TGTGCCAGCAGCCGACACGGACAGACGAACACTGAAGCTTTCTTT. Residues: CASSRHGQTNTEAFF.

The chain employs TRBV4-3 and TRBJ1-2; 10 nucleotides align to TRBD1. This CDR3 spans 16 amino acids. Trimming took 1 base from V and 2 from J; bases not matched to a gene: 4. Germline V lookup: CDR1 LGHNA, CDR2 YSLEER. The CDR3 is CASSQGGTGANYGYTF. In DNA, the CDR3 is TGCGCCAGCAGCCAAGGCGGGACAGGGGCAAACTATGGCTACACCTTC.

The genes are TRBV7-9 and TRBJ1-6, with 8 positions matching TRBD1. The CDR3 spans 14 residues. Germline V lookup: CDR1 SEHNR, CDR2 FQNEAQ (reference sequence). The V and J ends lost 3 bases and 8 bases, in that order; junction bases with no gene match: 3. DNA of the CDR3: TGTGCCAGCAGCTTTGGACAGGGTTATTCACCCCTCCACTTT. Protein sequence: CASSFGQGYSPLHF. Based on the CDR3 plus reference TRBV7-9 and TRBJ1-6, the full variable domain is DTGVSQNPRHKITKRGQNVTFRCDPISEHNRLYWYRQTLGQGPEFLTYFQNEAQLEKSRLLSDRFSAERPKGSFSTLEIQRTEQGDSAMYLCASSFGQGYSPLHFGNGTRLTVT.

The chain joins TRBV6-2 or TRBV6-3 to TRBJ1-2; D perhaps matches TRBD1 (6 bases). The ends were cut back, 6 bases at V and 6 bases at J, with 26 bases in the middle. CDR3 length equals 17 residues. CDR1 and CDR2 (germline): MNHEY, SVGEGT. The CDR3 bases are TGTGCCAGCAGGTACGACAGGAATGTTGGGTATTGGGATGGCTACACCTTC. This gives the protein CASRYDRNVGYWDGYTF.

The gene calls are TRBV5-1 and TRBJ2-5, with 7 bases identical to TRBD2. CDR3 length: 14 amino acids. The ends lost 1 base at V and 4 bases at J; junction bases unmatched: 4. The germline V gene has CDR1 SGHRS and CDR2 YFSETQ. The CDR3 region has the DNA TGCGCCAGCAGCTTGTACGCGGGAGCAGAGACCCAGTACTTC. Protein sequence: CASSLYAGAETQYF.

The chain joins TRBV28 to TRBJ2-3, with D possibly being TRBD2 (6 bases). This CDR3 spans 17 amino acids. CDR1 is MDHEN and CDR2 is SYDVKM in the germline V gene. V lost 6 bases and J 0 bases, leaving 19 bases between the germline ends. CDR3 sequence: CASSRGLTSRSTDTQYF. For the CDR3, the DNA is TGTGCCAGCAGCCGGGGGTTAACTAGCAGAAGCACAGATACGCAGTATTTT.

The rearrangement links TRBV3-1 (or the pseudogene TRBV3-2) to TRBJ1-2; a possible D gene is TRBD1 (5 bases). Germline CDR1 and CDR2: LGHDT and YNNKEL (reference sequence). There are 16 residues in the CDR3. Deletions cut 2 bases from V and 4 bases from J, with 17 bases between. CDR3 in amino acids: CASSQPTRVGLYGYTF. The CDR3 DNA reads TGTGCCAGCAGCCAACCAACCAGGGTAGGGCTCTATGGCTACACCTTC.

This chain links TRBV28 with TRBJ1-3; 9 nucleotides line up with TRBD1. The CDR3 spans 15 residues. J was trimmed by 2 bases and V by 6 bases; bases with no gene match: 5. Looked up from germline, CDR1 is MDHEN and CDR2 is SYDVKM. The CDR3 here is CASSRTGETGNTIYF. CDR3 DNA: TGTGCCAGCAGCCGGACAGGGGAAACTGGAAACACCATATATTTT.

J is TRBJ2-7 and V is TRBV6-4; 7 nucleotides agree with TRBD1. CDR1 is MRHNA and CDR2 is SNTAGT in the germline V gene. The CDR3 spans 15 residues. V trimming: 5 bases; J trimming: 4 bases; junction bases outside the gene matches: 11. CDR3 in amino acids: CASSIWDSPAYEQYF. The CDR3 nucleotides are TGTGCCAGCAGTATATGGGACAGCCCCGCGTACGAGCAGTACTTC.

CDR3 sequence reads: CASSHHRVEVTDTQYF. The CDR3 nucleotides are TGTGCCAGCAGCCACCACAGGGTTGAAGTGACAGATACGCAGTATTTT. The chain uses TRBV7-9 and TRBJ2-3, with D possibly TRBD1 on 6 matching bases. This CDR3 contains 16 residues. Trimming removed 5 bases at V and 3 bases at J, with 18 bases between. Germline lookup yields CDR1 SEHNR and CDR2 FQNEAQ (reference sequence). Full variable domain (rest looked up from reference TRBV7-9 and TRBJ2-3): DTGVSQNPRHKITKRGQNVTFRCDPISEHNRLYWYRQTLGQGPEFLTYFQNEAQLEKSRLLSDRFSAERPKGSFSTLEIQRTEQGDSAMYLCASSHHRVEVTDTQYFGPGTRLTVL.

This clone showed up just a few times. The rearrangement joins TRBV4-3 to TRBJ2-5; D is perhaps TRBD2 (6 bases). The CDR3 is made up of 15 amino acids. Germline CDR1 and CDR2: LGHNA and YSLEER. Trimming stripped 0 bases from V and 4 bases from J, with 12 bases between. Here the CDR3 reads CASSQDGAGSETQYF. In DNA, the CDR3 is TGCGCCAGCAGCCAAGATGGAGCGGGCTCAGAGACCCAGTACTTC.

V gene TRBV11-2 combines with J gene TRBJ2-1, with 15 bases that match TRBD2. Germline V gene sequence: CDR1 SGHAT, CDR2 FQNNGV. With V trimmed by 5 bases and J by 1 base, 6 bases remained unmatched. The CDR3 length is 18 residues. CDR3 nucleotide sequence: TGTGCCAGCAGCCCGGGACTAGCGGGAGGAGGGTCCTACAATGAGCAGTTCTTC. It specifies CASSPGLAGGGSYNEQFF.

CDR3 loop: CASGGDPSYEQYF. The DNA of the CDR3 is TGTGCCAGCGGGGGGGACCCAAGCTACGAGCAGTACTTC. The rearrangement uses TRBV12-3 or TRBV12-4 and TRBJ2-7; TRBD2 matches 7 bases. The CDR3 extends over 13 amino acids. Unmatched junction bases numbered 7, after V lost 8 bases and J lost 3 bases.

The chain combines TRBV15 with TRBJ1-4; TRBD1 is a possible D gene (5 bases). Per germline, CDR1 LNHNV and CDR2 YYDKDF (reference sequence). The CDR3 loop spans 17 amino acids. Trimming took off 1 base at V and 6 bases at J, with 18 bases between the two ends. For the CDR3, the DNA is TGTGCCACCAGCAGAGGAAGGGCAGGGTGGATGGATGAAAAACTGTTTTTT. Encoded protein: CATSRGRAGWMDEKLFF. Combining the CDR3 with reference TRBV15 and TRBJ1-4 gives the whole variable domain DAMVIQNPRYQVTQFGKPVTLSCSQTLNHNVMYWYQQKSSQAPKLLFHYYDKDFNNEADTPDNFQSRRPNTSFCFLDIRSPGLGDTAMYLCATSRGRAGWMDEKLFFGSGTQLSVL.

This chain connects TRBV3-1 (or the pseudogene TRBV3-2) to TRBJ2-5, with 7 bases fitting TRBD1. With 0 bases clipped from V and 4 bases from J, the junction kept 5 bases outside the gene matches. The CDR3 is 15 amino acids. Germline V gene sequence: CDR1 LGHDT, CDR2 YNNKEL (reference sequence). The CDR3 reads CASSQERAGGETQYF. The CDR3 DNA reads as TGTGCCAGCAGCCAAGAGAGGGCAGGGGGAGAGACCCAGTACTTC.

The chain employs TRBV30 and TRBJ1-3; the D is unclear. The CDR3 loop spans 16 amino acids. Deletions cut 5 bases from V and 2 bases from J, with 19 bases between. From germline, CDR1 is GTSNPN and CDR2 SVGIG (reference sequence). CDR3 coding DNA: TGTGCCTGGGAAGGCCCAGGAGGGAGTCCTGGAAACACCATATATTTT. It encodes CAWEGPGGSPGNTIYF.

The chain joins TRBV28 to TRBJ1-6; TRBD1 matches at 9 bases. Germline CDR1 and CDR2: MDHEN and SYDVKM. J was trimmed by 9 bases and V by 3 bases; bases with no gene match: 9. The CDR3 covers 16 residues. The CDR3 DNA is TGTGCCAGCAGTTTCGCGGGACAGGGTTTTGTTTCACCCCTCCACTTT. It codes for CASSFAGQGFVSPLHF.